Listed below are T cell receptor beta chains from one sample, sequenced in a study of identifying expanded T cells in peripheral blood. Repertoires were generated with immunoSEQ multiplex PCR, while TCRdb's copy carries only in-frame clones and drops some. The data contain about 85,000 clones, roughly 91% of them singletons. Sample: blood. These TCRs come from a person between 18 and 75 years old in good health. Both conserved end residues are part of each CDR3. Fields, in order: clone size, V gene, J gene, CDR3 length, D gene, CDR3 protein, CDR3 DNA. D genes are given only for firm matches. Only some rows state a clone size, as once, few, many or a class for expanded clones.

NA	TRBV7-2	TRBJ2-7	15	TRBD2	CASSLRTSGGHEQYF	TGTGCCAGCAGCCTACGGACTAGCGGGGGCCACGAGCAGTACTTC
few	TRBV18	TRBJ2-6	17	TRBD1	CASSLRTGNSGANVLTF	TGTGCCAGCTCACTTCGGACAGGGAACTCTGGGGCCAACGTCCTGACTTTC
NA	TRBV30	TRBJ1-4	15	NA	CAWSPLVALNEKLFF	TGTGCCTGGAGTCCCCTGGTGGCCCTCAATGAAAAACTGTTTTTT
NA	TRBV6-5	TRBJ2-7	13	NA	CASSPSALYEQYF	TGTGCCAGCAGTCCTTCGGCTCTCTACGAGCAGTACTTC
NA	TRBV9	TRBJ2-3	15	TRBD2	CASSVGVAGGDTQYF	TGTGCCAGCAGCGTAGGTGTAGCGGGGGGTGATACGCAGTATTTT
NA	TRBV4-3	TRBJ2-7	17	TRBD2	CASSQDRSGAGGYEQYF	TGCGCCAGCAGCCAAGATCGGAGTGGAGCGGGGGGTTACGAGCAGTACTTC
once	TRBV4-3	TRBJ1-1	13	NA	CASSQGRGTEAFF	TGCGCCAGCAGCCAAGGACGGGGCACTGAAGCTTTCTTT
NA	TRBV4-3	TRBJ1-5	13	NA	CASSRDINQPQHF	TGCGCCAGCAGCCGGGATATCAATCAGCCCCAGCATTTT
NA	TRBV27	TRBJ2-3	16	NA	CASSLMTGLTTDTQYF	TGTGCCAGCAGTCTGATGACGGGACTCACCACAGATACGCAGTATTTT
NA	TRBV28	TRBJ1-1	16	NA	CASSLGAVGMNTEAFF	TGTGCCAGCAGTTTGGGGGCGGTCGGCATGAACACTGAAGCTTTCTTT
NA	TRBV7-9	TRBJ2-7	13	NA	CASSLAAGYEQYF	TGTGCCAGCAGCTTAGCGGCAGGTTACGAGCAGTACTTC
NA	TRBV19	TRBJ2-5	13	TRBD2	CASIQAGGRDQYF	TGTGCCAGTATTCAGGCGGGGGGCCGGGACCAGTACTTC
NA	TRBV11-2	TRBJ2-1	15	TRBD1	CASSFGTGNYNEQFF	TGTGCCAGCAGCTTCGGGACAGGGAATTACAATGAGCAGTTCTTC
NA	TRBV10-2	TRBJ2-1	16	NA	CASSESGAISYNEQFF	TGCGCCAGCAGTGAGTCGGGGGCCATCTCCTACAATGAGCAGTTCTTC
NA	TRBV19	TRBJ2-1	13	NA	CASSIAAGNEQFF	TGTGCCAGTAGTATCGCAGCTGGCAATGAGCAGTTCTTC
NA	TRBV7-9	TRBJ1-1	17	NA	CASTPRPALGLFTEAFF	TGTGCCAGCACCCCAAGGCCGGCGTTGGGGTTGTTCACTGAAGCTTTCTTT
once	TRBV4-1	TRBJ2-7	18	TRBD2	CASSLAGLAGALDYEQYF	TGCGCCAGCAGCCTCGCGGGACTAGCGGGCGCCCTTGACTACGAGCAGTACTTC
NA	TRBV28	TRBJ2-7	16	TRBD2	CASSLGGGTSYYEQYF	TGTGCCAGCAGTTTGGGCGGGGGGACGAGTTACTACGAGCAGTACTTC
NA	TRBV6-5	TRBJ2-7	11	NA	CASSVGYEQYF	TGTGCCAGCAGTGTGGGGTACGAGCAGTACTTC
NA	TRBV19	TRBJ1-1	15	TRBD1	CASSMKGGTVTEAFF	TGTGCCAGTAGTATGAAGGGTGGGACAGTCACTGAAGCTTTCTTT
NA	TRBV6-5	TRBJ2-1	15	TRBD2	CASSPGTSGYNEQFF	TGTGCCAGCAGTCCCGGGACTAGCGGGTACAATGAGCAGTTCTTC
NA	TRBV5-5	TRBJ1-5	15	TRBD1	CASSLWGQGDQPQHF	TGTGCCAGCAGCTTGTGGGGACAGGGGGATCAGCCCCAGCATTTT
NA	TRBV19	TRBJ1-6	13	NA	CASNPTGNSPLHF	TGTGCCAGTAATCCAACAGGAAATTCACCCCTCCACTTT
NA	TRBV4-1	TRBJ1-3	16	NA	CASTSTPQGRGNTIYF	TGCGCCAGCACCTCCACCCCCCAGGGTCGAGGAAACACCATATATTTT
NA	TRBV18	TRBJ2-5	15	NA	CASSGDIAGGETQYF	TGTGCCAGCTCAGGCGACATAGCCGGTGGAGAGACCCAGTACTTC
NA	TRBV5-1	TRBJ2-3	14	NA	CASSLVVHTDTQYF	TGCGCCAGCAGCTTGGTGGTTCACACAGATACGCAGTATTTT
NA	TRBV2	TRBJ1-2	17	NA	CASSEDLGGSTNYGYTF	TGTGCCAGCAGTGAAGACTTGGGAGGTTCCACCAACTATGGCTACACCTTC
NA	TRBV7-2	TRBJ2-3	15	NA	CASSARTPSTDTQYF	TGTGCCAGCAGCGCCCGGACTCCTAGCACAGATACGCAGTATTTT
NA	TRBV4-3	TRBJ1-2	14	TRBD1	CASSPTGWGYGYTF	TGCGCCAGCAGCCCGACAGGGTGGGGTTACGGCTACACCTTC
few	TRBV27	TRBJ1-5	13	NA	CASSHRADQPQHF	TGTGCCAGCAGTCACAGGGCCGACCAGCCCCAGCATTTT
once	TRBV5-4	TRBJ2-6	15	NA	CASSLQGSGANVLTF	TGTGCCAGCAGCCTGCAGGGATCTGGGGCCAACGTCCTGACTTTC
NA	TRBV7-9	TRBJ1-1	14	NA	CASSLEGRNTEAFF	TGTGCCAGCAGCTTAGAGGGAAGGAACACTGAAGCTTTCTTT
NA	TRBV5-1	TRBJ2-1	13	TRBD2	CASSPGGDNEQFF	TGCGCCAGCAGCCCTGGGGGGGACAATGAGCAGTTCTTC
NA	TRBV4-1	TRBJ2-2	17	NA	CASSQEGAGRAAGELFF	TGCGCCAGCAGCCAAGAAGGGGCAGGGCGCGCCGCCGGGGAGCTGTTTTTT
NA	TRBV29-1	TRBJ1-2	17	NA	CSVEVPRGAVTNYGYTF	TGCAGCGTTGAAGTTCCCCGAGGGGCGGTTACTAACTATGGCTACACCTTC
once	TRBV9	TRBJ2-2	12	NA	CASSENTGELFF	TGTGCCAGCAGCGAGAACACCGGGGAGCTGTTTTTT
once	TRBV28	TRBJ1-2	15	TRBD1	CASSTTDRVRYGYTF	TGTGCCAGCAGTACCACAGACAGGGTTAGGTATGGCTACACCTTC
NA	TRBV14	TRBJ2-7	18	TRBD2	CASSQDPSGGLLGYEQYF	TGTGCCAGCAGCCAAGATCCCAGCGGGGGGCTCTTGGGCTACGAGCAGTACTTC
few	TRBV7-9	TRBJ1-5	12	NA	CASSLVNQPQHF	TGTGCCAGCAGCTTAGTAAATCAGCCCCAGCATTTT
NA	TRBV4-3	TRBJ1-3	17	NA	CASSHPRGGGSGNTIYF	TGCGCCAGCAGCCACCCCCGTGGAGGGGGCTCTGGAAACACCATATATTTT
NA	TRBV10-3	TRBJ2-1	17	NA	CATSYLAGTPPYNEQFF	TGTGCCACCTCATACTTAGCCGGGACTCCCCCCTACAATGAGCAGTTCTTC
NA	TRBV9	TRBJ1-5	15	NA	CASARAGGVGQPQHF	TGTGCCAGCGCGAGAGCCGGGGGGGTGGGTCAGCCCCAGCATTTT
once	TRBV19	TRBJ2-3	14	NA	CASSVSQGTDTQYF	TGTGCCAGTAGTGTTTCCCAGGGAACGGATACGCAGTATTTT
NA	TRBV20-1	TRBJ1-4	11	NA	CSAHYNEKLFF	TGCAGTGCGCATTATAATGAAAAACTGTTTTTT
few	TRBV4-3	TRBJ2-6	15	TRBD1	CASSQDQGEANVLTF	TGCGCCAGCAGCCAAGATCAGGGGGAGGCCAACGTCCTGACTTTC
NA	TRBV2	TRBJ1-2	16	TRBD1	CASSSRTGARNYGYTF	TGTGCCAGCAGTTCCAGGACAGGGGCAAGAAACTATGGCTACACCTTC
NA	TRBV11-2	TRBJ2-7	16	NA	CASTRRTETGGYEQYF	TGTGCCAGCACCCGCAGAACAGAGACAGGTGGCTACGAGCAGTACTTC
once	TRBV18	TRBJ1-5	17	NA	CASSPWGGRSPNQPQHF	TGTGCCAGCTCACCATGGGGGGGTAGATCACCCAATCAGCCCCAGCATTTT
NA	TRBV27	TRBJ2-7	12	NA	CASGSWVYEQYF	TGTGCCAGCGGAAGTTGGGTATACGAGCAGTACTTC
NA	TRBV5-1	TRBJ2-3	15	TRBD1	CASSPGTGGTDTQYF	TGCGCCAGCAGCCCCGGGACAGGGGGCACAGATACGCAGTATTTT
NA	TRBV28	TRBJ1-2	13	NA	CASSSPVGSGYTF	TGTGCCAGCAGTTCCCCCGTAGGGTCTGGCTACACCTTC
NA	TRBV7-2	TRBJ1-1	14	NA	CASSLSGWNTEAFF	TGTGCCAGCAGCTTAAGCGGGTGGAACACTGAAGCTTTCTTT
NA	TRBV29-1	TRBJ2-3	15	NA	CSVQPGTAAGGTQYF	TGCAGCGTTCAGCCCGGGACGGCAGCAGGCGGTACGCAGTATTTT